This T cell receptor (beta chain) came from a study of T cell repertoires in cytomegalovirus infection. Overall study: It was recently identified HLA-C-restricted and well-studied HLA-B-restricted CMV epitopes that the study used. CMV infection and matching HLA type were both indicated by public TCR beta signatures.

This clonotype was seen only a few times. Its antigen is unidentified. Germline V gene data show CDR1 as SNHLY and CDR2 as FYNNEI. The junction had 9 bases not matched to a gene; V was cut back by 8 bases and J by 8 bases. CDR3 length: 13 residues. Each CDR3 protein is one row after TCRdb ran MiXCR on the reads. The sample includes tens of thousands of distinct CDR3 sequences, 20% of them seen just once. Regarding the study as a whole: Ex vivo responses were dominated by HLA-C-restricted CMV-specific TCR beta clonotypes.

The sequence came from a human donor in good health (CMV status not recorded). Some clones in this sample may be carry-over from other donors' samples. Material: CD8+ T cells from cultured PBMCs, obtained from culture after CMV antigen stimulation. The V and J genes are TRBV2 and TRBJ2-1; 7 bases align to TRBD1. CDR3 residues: CASDDRVLHEQFF. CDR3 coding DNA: TGTGCCAGCGATGACAGGGTCCTTCATGAGCAGTTCTTC.